The 27 T cell receptor beta chains below come from one sample, sequenced in a study of blood T cell repertoires in COVID-19. TCRdb keeps only in-frame clones here, not all; method: immunoSEQ multiplex PCR. This sample has roughly 140,000 clones, with roughly 86% found just once. The material sequenced was peripheral blood. The receptor source for this set is a man aged 50-60 years with active or convalescent COVID-19.

This clone has just a few counts. Here the CDR3 reads CASSKGAGGSGELFF. The CDR3 bases are TGTGCCAGCTCAAAAGGGGCAGGGGGCAGCGGGGAGCTGTTTTTT. The genes are TRBV7-3 and TRBJ2-2, with 8 bases identical to TRBD1. Germline trimming cut 8 bases from V and 7 bases from J; bases unmatched to any gene: 12. CDR3 length: 15 residues. Germline CDR1 SGHTA, CDR2 FQGTGA.

The chain has TRBV7-9 and TRBJ1-4; D possibly corresponds to TRBD1 (5 bases). Per germline, CDR1 SEHNR and CDR2 FQNEAQ (reference sequence). CDR3 length equals 12 residues. The ends were cut back, 2 bases at V and 14 bases at J, with 12 bases in the middle. The CDR3 DNA sequence: TGTGCCAGCAGCTTATGGGCAGGGACTCTGTTTTTT. Translation: CASSLWAGTLFF.

The chain couples TRBV6-1 to TRBJ1-4; weak D call: TRBD1 (6 bases). The V and J ends lost 3 bases and 0 bases respectively, with 8 bases between them. CDR1 is MNHNS and CDR2 is SASEGT in the germline V gene. This CDR3 has 15 residues. DNA for the CDR3: TGTGCCAGCAGTGAGACAGGTGCAACTAATGAAAAACTGTTTTTT. Translating it yields CASSETGATNEKLFF.

V is TRBV19 and J is TRBJ2-3; D gene uncertain. In germline, CDR1 is LNHDA, CDR2 SQIVND (reference sequence). The CDR3 sequence is 14 residues long. Trimming took 7 bases from V and 3 from J, leaving 14 bases between them. CDR3 residues: CASTVDLATDTQYF. The CDR3 DNA follows: TGTGCCAGTACGGTAGACTTAGCTACAGATACGCAGTATTTT.

The rearrangement links TRBV7-2 to TRBJ2-6, with 8 bases fitting TRBD2. CDR1 SGHTA and CDR2 FQGNSA come from the germline V gene. V trimming: 5 bases; J trimming: 4 bases; junction bases outside the gene matches: 4. The CDR3 consists of 15 residues. The CDR3 nucleotides read TGTGCCAGCAGCCCGGGGGGGCCCGGGGCCAACGTCCTGACTTTC. Protein product: CASSPGGPGANVLTF.

The rearrangement links TRBV7-8 to TRBJ2-7, with D possibly matching TRBD2 (6 bases). This CDR3 spans 14 amino acids. The V and J ends lost 5 bases and 2 bases respectively, with 13 bases between them. Germline CDR1 and CDR2: SGHVS and FQNEAQ. CDR3 region: CASSAGRGTYEQYF. CDR3 coding DNA: TGTGCCAGCAGCGCCGGGCGCGGGACCTACGAGCAGTACTTC. Full variable domain (missing parts from reference TRBV7-8 and TRBJ2-7): GAGVSQSPRYKVAKRGQDVALRCDPISGHVSLFWYQQALGQGPEFLTYFQNEAQLDKSGLPSDRFFAERPEGSVSTLKIQRTQQEDSAVYLCASSAGRGTYEQYFGPGTRLTVT.

The table lists this clone with a few counts. The chain has TRBV28 and TRBJ1-1; unclear D gene. Germline CDR1 reads MDHEN; CDR2 reads SYDVKM. Trimming removed 7 bases from V and 6 bases from J, with 24 bases in between. This CDR3 is built from 16 residues. CDR3 bases: TGTGCCAGCAACCCTAGTTGGGAGCTCTTACGCGCTGAAGCTTTCTTT. Encoded protein: CASNPSWELLRAEAFF.

The rearrangement joins TRBV28 to TRBJ1-2; tentatively, D is TRBD1 (6 bases). CDR1 MDHEN and CDR2 SYDVKM come from the germline V gene. Trimming took 6 bases from V and 10 from J, leaving 15 bases between them. This CDR3 spans 12 amino acids. The CDR3 sequence is CASSSGAWDYTF. In nucleotides, the CDR3 is TGTGCCAGCAGCTCAGGGGCCTGGGACTACACCTTC.

The chain employs TRBV29-1 and TRBJ2-7; 12 nucleotides line up with TRBD1. J gave up 2 bases and V 3 bases, and 11 bases lay outside the gene matches. The CDR3 runs 17 residues. CDR1 is SQVTM, CDR2 ANQGSEA, per germline. CDR3 residues: CSVEIRVGQGATYEQYF. The CDR3 DNA is TGCAGCGTTGAGATCCGGGTGGGACAGGGGGCTACCTACGAGCAGTACTTC.

The CDR3 DNA follows: TGTGCCAGTAGTCCCGGGTCCAGCGGGAGGACAGATACGCAGTATTTT. Residues: CASSPGSSGRTDTQYF. The J gene is TRBJ2-3, the V gene TRBV19, with TRBD2 matching over 9 bases. CDR1 and CDR2 from the germline V gene are LNHDA and SQIVND (reference sequence). After removal of 5 bases from V and 3 bases from J, the junction contained 9 bases not matched to a gene. The CDR3 is made up of 16 amino acids.

The chain employs TRBV11-2 and TRBJ1-1; 8 nucleotides align to TRBD1. The CDR3 sequence is 14 residues long. The germline V gene encodes CDR1 SGHAT and CDR2 FQNNGV. Unmatched junction bases numbered 4, after V lost 2 bases and J lost 5 bases. CDR3 in amino acids: CASSLTRGQTEAFF. Here the CDR3 DNA reads TGTGCCAGCAGCTTAACCAGGGGGCAAACTGAAGCTTTCTTT. Variable domain in full (rest from reference TRBV11-2 and TRBJ1-1): EAGVAQSPRYKIIEKRQSVAFWCNPISGHATLYWYQQILGQGPKLLIQFQNNGVVDDSQLPKDRFSAERLKGVDSTLKIQPAKLEDSAVYLCASSLTRGQTEAFFGQGTRLTVV.

V and J are TRBV6-1 and TRBJ2-5; 11 bases are shared with TRBD2. The CDR3 contains 16 residues. Germline CDR1 and CDR2: MNHNS and SASEGT. J was trimmed by 4 bases and V by 1 base; bases with no gene match: 5. The CDR3 DNA follows: TGTGCCAGCAGTGAAGATAGCGGGAGGGGAGGAGAGACCCAGTACTTC. Its protein is CASSEDSGRGGETQYF.

The CDR3 DNA is TGTGCCAGCAGTGAAAGTTTGAGGAAGAGCTCTGGAAACACCATATATTTT. This translates into CASSESLRKSSGNTIYF. V is TRBV2 and J is TRBJ1-3; D unclear. Trimming removed 2 bases at V and 0 bases at J, with 14 bases between. Germline lookup yields CDR1 SNHLY and CDR2 FYNNEI. The CDR3 extends over 17 amino acids.

The CDR3 DNA is TGCGCCAGCAGCCCCTTCTCTAGCGGGAGTCTCCCCTACAATGAGCAGTTCTTC. Its translation is CASSPFSSGSLPYNEQFF. The rearrangement links TRBV10-1 to TRBJ2-1; 10 positions agree with TRBD2. The CDR3 consists of 18 residues. The trim removed 6 bases at V and 2 bases at J, leaving 13 bases unmatched. Germline assignment: CDR1 WNHNN and CDR2 SYGVQD (reference sequence).

Written as DNA, the CDR3 is TGTGCCAGTACCCGAGGGACTAGCGGGACTGGGACCCAGTACTTC. It yields the protein CASTRGTSGTGTQYF. The V gene is TRBV19, the J gene TRBJ2-5, with 13 bases aligning to TRBD2. Trimming cost V 7 bases and J 7 bases; bases outside gene matches: 9. The CDR3 runs to 15 residues. Per the germline V gene, CDR1 is LNHDA and CDR2 is SQIVND (reference sequence).

This clone appeared once. The V call is TRBV14, the J call TRBJ2-7, with 10 bases identical to TRBD1. The length of the CDR3 is 14 residues. The germline V gene encodes CDR1 SGHDN and CDR2 FVKESK. J was trimmed by 7 bases and V by 6 bases; bases with no gene match: 9. CDR3: CASSRRDRGGEQYF. The CDR3 DNA follows: TGTGCCAGCAGTCGACGGGACAGGGGAGGGGAGCAGTACTTC.

The chain links TRBV5-8 to TRBJ2-5, with TRBD1 identical over 9 bases. The germline gives CDR1 SGHTS, CDR2 YDEGEE. Trimming took 5 bases from V and 2 from J; bases not matched to a gene: 10. The CDR3 is 16 amino acids. The CDR3 DNA is TGTGCCAGCAGTCGTACCGGGACAGGGCTACAAGAGACCCAGTACTTC. It is translated as CASSRTGTGLQETQYF. The variable domain in full, completed from reference TRBV5-8 and TRBJ2-5, reads EAGVTQSPTHLIKTRGQQATLRCSPISGHTSVYWYQQALGLGLQFLLWYDEGEERNRGNFPPRFSGRQFPNYSSELNVNALELEDSALYLCASSRTGTGLQETQYFGPGTRLLVL.

The gene calls are TRBV7-9 and TRBJ1-1; D is uncertain. Germline V CDR1 and CDR2: SEHNR, FQNEAQ (reference sequence). The CDR3 has 13 residues. The V gene lost 3 bases and the J gene lost 1 base, with 6 bases spanning the gap. The CDR3 sequence is CASSFGENTEAFF. The CDR3 region has the DNA TGTGCCAGCAGCTTCGGGGAGAACACTGAAGCTTTCTTT.

The V call is TRBV5-4, the J call TRBJ1-1; D might be TRBD1 (5 bases). The CDR3 contains 14 residues. Germline values: CDR1 SGHNT, CDR2 YYREEE (reference sequence). Trimming took 0 bases from V and 1 from J, leaving 7 bases between them. In DNA, the CDR3 is TGTGCCAGCAGCTTGGTAGGGGAGAACACTGAAGCTTTCTTT. Translating gives CASSLVGENTEAFF.

V usage is TRBV6-2 or TRBV6-3 and J usage is TRBJ2-7; D gene unclear. CDR3 length equals 12 residues. Germline lookup yields CDR1 MNHEY and CDR2 SVGEGT. The ends were cut back, 5 bases at V and 3 bases at J, with 8 bases in the middle. The CDR3 DNA sequence: TGTGCCAGCAGTGAGGTTAGCTACGAGCAGTACTTC. Protein: CASSEVSYEQYF.

Only a few counts were recorded for this clone. J is TRBJ2-5 and V is TRBV3-1 (or the pseudogene TRBV3-2); unclear D gene. Germline V gene lookup returns CDR1 LGHDT and CDR2 YNNKEL (reference sequence). CDR3 length equals 14 residues. The V and J ends lost 4 bases and 2 bases respectively, with 11 bases between them. CDR3 DNA sequence: TGTGCCAGCAGCCGTGACACATCTCAAGAGACCCAGTACTTC. Its protein product is CASSRDTSQETQYF.

This rearrangement joins TRBV10-2 to TRBJ2-7; D is ambiguous. Germline V CDR1 and CDR2: WSHSY, SAAADI. V lost 0 bases and J 0 bases, leaving 6 bases between the germline ends. This CDR3 has 14 residues. The chain's CDR3 is CASSESPGSYEQYF. CDR3 nucleotides: TGCGCCAGCAGTGAGTCCCCCGGCTCCTACGAGCAGTACTTC.

V is TRBV6-2 or TRBV6-3 and J is TRBJ2-7, with 11 nucleotides matching TRBD2. The junction had 8 bases not matched to a gene; V was cut back by 5 bases and J by 5 bases. This CDR3 comprises 15 residues. The V gene's germline CDR1 is MNHEY and CDR2 SVGEGT. CDR3 nucleotides: TGTGCCAGCAGTCGATTAGCGGGAGGGCCCAACGAGCAGTACTTC. Amino acid sequence: CASSRLAGGPNEQYF.

The chain links TRBV24-1 to TRBJ2-2; a possible D gene is TRBD2 (5 bases). Germline-derived CDR1 and CDR2 are KGHDR and SFDVKD. Trimming left V 0 bases short and J 1 base short, with 11 bases between. The CDR3 is 17 amino acids. Here the CDR3 DNA reads TGTGCCACCAGTGATTTGGTGGCGGGTGAGAACACCGGGGAGCTGTTTTTT. This sequence encodes CATSDLVAGENTGELFF.

The rearrangement links TRBV20-1 to TRBJ1-1, with D unclear. Germline V CDR1 and CDR2: DFQATT, SNEGSKA (reference sequence). The CDR3 has 11 residues. DNA of the CDR3: TGCAGGGTTTACAGGAACACTGAAGCTTTCTTT. Translated, it gives CRVYRNTEAFF.

The chain carries TRBV7-9 and TRBJ2-2; the D gene is possibly TRBD2 (5 bases). CDR3 length: 16 residues. V lost 7 bases and J 5 bases, leaving 20 bases between the germline ends. CDR1 and CDR2 (germline): SEHNR, FQNEAQ (reference sequence). This CDR3 reads CASILREGTPTGELFF. Written as DNA, the CDR3 is TGTGCCAGCATCCTTAGAGAGGGAACGCCAACCGGGGAGCTGTTTTTT.

The chain is built from TRBV7-8 and TRBJ1-5; D may be TRBD1 (5 bases). This CDR3 contains 15 residues. In germline, CDR1 is SGHVS, CDR2 FQNEAQ. V was pared by 1 base and J by 6 bases, with 13 bases between. The chain's CDR3 is CASSLGRGRSQPQHF. The CDR3 DNA sequence: TGTGCCAGCAGCTTAGGGAGGGGACGTTCTCAGCCCCAGCATTTT.